Here is one T cell receptor (beta chain) with its context. This CDR3 is also generated by other DNA sequences in the sample. This sample was included in a study of blood T cell repertoires in COVID-19. For the study at large: Acute-phase and convalescent COVID-19 samples originated in the United States, Italy and Spain. Sources were T cells, B-cell-depleted T cells, or PBMCs; the material itself was cDNA or gDNA.

The V gene's germline CDR1 is SGHTA and CDR2 FQGNSA. The CDR3 is made up of 13 amino acids. Trimming shortened V by 3 bases and J by 2 bases, and 7 bases separated the two germline ends. Cohorts were based on clinical histories the participants reported. Original analysis: Estimation of nucleated cell counts was performed using reference gene primer amplification. Libraries were prepared by immunoSEQ multiplex PCR; TCRdb keeps only in-frame clonotypes and omits some of them. D and trimming come from the DNA, and the V and J calls and clone size come from that table. The profile covers about 200,000 clones, with roughly 86% appearing a single time and about 4% taken by the ten largest.

The TCR comes from a woman aged 25 to 39 with acute COVID-19. Sequenced: PBMCs or T cells enriched from blood (not recorded which). This sequence joins TRBV7-2 and TRBJ1-2; D is possibly TRBD1 (5 bases). For the CDR3, the DNA is TGTGCCAGCAGCTTGGACACCAACTATGGCTACACCTTC. Its translation is CASSLDTNYGYTF.